This T cell receptor (beta chain) appears in the sequencing data of a study of blood T cell repertoires in COVID-19. Assay used: immunoSEQ multiplex PCR; TCRdb lists only in-frame clones, some missing. Of tens of thousands of clones listed, approximately 86% are singletons. This CDR3 contains 14 residues. Germline V gene data show CDR1 as SNHLY and CDR2 as FYNNEI. The ends lost 6 bases at V and 3 bases at J; junction bases unmatched: 3. The receptor comes from a woman aged 55 to 70 with acute or convalescent COVID-19. V is TRBV2 and J is TRBJ2-5; 11 bases line up with TRBD2. The sample was peripheral blood. The CDR3 nucleotides are TGTGCCAGCAGCGCGGGACTAGCGGAAGAGACCCAGTACTTC. Residues: CASSAGLAEETQYF. Full variable domain (remainder filled in from reference TRBV2 and TRBJ2-5): EPEVTQTPSHQVTQMGQEVILRCVPISNHLYFYWYRQILGQKVEFLVSFYNNEISEKSEIFDDQFSVERPDGSNFTLKIRSTKLEDSAMYFCASSAGLAEETQYFGPGTRLLVL.